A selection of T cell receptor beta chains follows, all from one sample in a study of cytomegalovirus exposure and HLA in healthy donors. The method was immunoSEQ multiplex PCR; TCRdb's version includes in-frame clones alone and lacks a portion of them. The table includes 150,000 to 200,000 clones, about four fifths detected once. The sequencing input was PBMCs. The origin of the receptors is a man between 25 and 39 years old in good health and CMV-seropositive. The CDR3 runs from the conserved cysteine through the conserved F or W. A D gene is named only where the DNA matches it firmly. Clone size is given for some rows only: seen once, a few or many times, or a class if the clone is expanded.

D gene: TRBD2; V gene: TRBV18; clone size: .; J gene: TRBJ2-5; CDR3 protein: CASSPRAFLAGVMETQYF; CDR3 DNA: TGTGCCAGCTCACCGCGAGCCTTCCTAGCGGGAGTAATGGAGACCCAGTACTTC
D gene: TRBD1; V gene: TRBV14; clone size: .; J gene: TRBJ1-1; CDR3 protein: CASSQYRQGETFF; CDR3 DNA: TGTGCCAGCAGCCAATACCGACAGGGGGAGACTTTCTTT
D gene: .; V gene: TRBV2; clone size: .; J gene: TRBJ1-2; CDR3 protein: CASRNFGPQYRTNRAANYGYTF; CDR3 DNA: TGTGCCAGCAGGAATTTCGGGCCACAATATCGAACTAACAGGGCAGCTAACTATGGCTACACCTTC
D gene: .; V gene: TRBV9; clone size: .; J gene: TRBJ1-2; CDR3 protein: CASSVGAGIYGYTF; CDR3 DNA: TGTGCCAGCAGCGTAGGTGCCGGGATCTATGGCTACACCTTC
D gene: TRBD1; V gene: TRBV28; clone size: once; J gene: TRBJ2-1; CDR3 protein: CASSPAVIRDRVNNEQFF; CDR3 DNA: TGTGCCAGCAGCCCGGCGGTTATCCGGGACAGGGTAAACAATGAGCAGTTCTTC
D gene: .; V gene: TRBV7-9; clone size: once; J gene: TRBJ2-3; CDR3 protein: CSSSPLGTSTDTQYF; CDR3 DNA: TGTTCCAGCAGTCCATTAGGGACTAGCACAGATACGCAGTATTTT
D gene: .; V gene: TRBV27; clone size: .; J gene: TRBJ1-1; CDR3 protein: CASSNPGGTEAFF; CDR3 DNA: TGTGCCAGCTCTAACCCCGGGGGAACTGAAGCTTTCTTT
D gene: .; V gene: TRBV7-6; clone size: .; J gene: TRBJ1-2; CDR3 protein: CASSFEGADGYTF; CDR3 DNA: TGTGCCAGCAGCTTTGAAGGGGCAGATGGCTACACCTTC
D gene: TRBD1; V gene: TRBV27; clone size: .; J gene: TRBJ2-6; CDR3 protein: CASSPDRGKPSGANVLTF; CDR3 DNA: TGTGCCAGCAGTCCGGACAGGGGAAAACCCTCTGGGGCCAACGTCCTGACTTTC
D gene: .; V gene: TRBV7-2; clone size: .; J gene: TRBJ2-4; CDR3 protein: CASSLGLQESLAKNIQYF; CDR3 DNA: TGTGCCAGCAGCTTGGGGCTTCAGGAGTCTCTAGCCAAAAACATTCAGTACTTC
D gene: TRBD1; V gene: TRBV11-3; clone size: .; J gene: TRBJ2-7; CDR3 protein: CASSLVYLGTGGEEQYF; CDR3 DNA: TGTGCCAGCAGCTTAGTTTACTTGGGGACAGGGGGCGAAGAGCAGTACTTC
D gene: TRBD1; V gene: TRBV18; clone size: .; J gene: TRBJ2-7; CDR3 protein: CASSPSGGHEQYF; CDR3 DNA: TGTGCCAGCTCACCATCAGGGGGCCACGAGCAGTACTTC
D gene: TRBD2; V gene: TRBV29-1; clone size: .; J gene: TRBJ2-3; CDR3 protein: CSAKLAGGNTDTQYF; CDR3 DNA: TGCAGCGCCAAATTAGCGGGGGGGAACACAGATACGCAGTATTTT
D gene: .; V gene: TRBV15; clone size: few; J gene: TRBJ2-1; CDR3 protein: CATSVAGEQFF; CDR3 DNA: TGTGCCACAAGTGTAGCCGGTGAGCAGTTCTTC
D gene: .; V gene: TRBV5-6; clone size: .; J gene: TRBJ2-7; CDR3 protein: CASSLTAYEQYF; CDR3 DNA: TGTGCCAGCAGCTTGACAGCCTACGAGCAGTACTTC
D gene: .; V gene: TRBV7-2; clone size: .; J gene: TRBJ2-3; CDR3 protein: CASSQNAGDTQYF; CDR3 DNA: TGTGCCAGCAGCCAAAACGCGGGAGATACGCAGTATTTT
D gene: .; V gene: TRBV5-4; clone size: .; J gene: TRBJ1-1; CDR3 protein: CASSQQGASTEAFF; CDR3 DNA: TGTGCCAGCAGCCAACAGGGTGCGAGCACTGAAGCTTTCTTT
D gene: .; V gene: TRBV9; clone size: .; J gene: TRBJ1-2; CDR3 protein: CASSAILGGALGGYTF; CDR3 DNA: TGTGCCAGCAGCGCGATTCTTGGGGGGGCTTTGGGTGGCTACACCTTC
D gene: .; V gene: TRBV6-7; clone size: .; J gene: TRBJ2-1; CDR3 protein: CASSYSSLAPYNEQFF; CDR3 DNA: TGTGCCAGCAGTTACTCGTCTCTAGCCCCCTACAATGAGCAGTTCTTC